The 23 T cell receptor beta chains below come from one sample, sequenced in a study of T cell responses to AZD1222 COVID-19 vaccine. Assay: immunoSEQ multiplex PCR; the TCRdb copy retains only in-frame clones and omits some. Seen here are about 110,000 clones, 90% to 95% observed once, and the top ten hold 2.2%. Sequenced here: peripheral blood, sampled on day 0 of AZD1222 vaccination. These receptors came from an adult in good health.

V usage is TRBV6-2 or TRBV6-3 and J usage is TRBJ1-5, with D perhaps TRBD1 (6 bases). Looked up from germline, CDR1 is MNHEY and CDR2 is SVGEGT. V lost 5 bases to trimming and J lost 3 bases, with 14 bases between them. This CDR3 contains 15 residues. CDR3 coding DNA: TGTGCCAGCAGTGCTAACAGGGTTCCCAATCAGCCCCAGCATTTT. Protein product: CASSANRVPNQPQHF.

The chain couples TRBV7-2 to TRBJ2-5, with D perhaps TRBD1 or TRBD2 (6 bases each). V dropped 2 bases and J dropped 1 base, with 14 bases sitting between them. The V gene's germline CDR1 is SGHTA and CDR2 FQGNSA. This CDR3 has 16 residues. The DNA of the CDR3 is TGTGCCAGCAGCTTAATGACGGGGGCCCCCCAAGAGACCCAGTACTTC. Protein product: CASSLMTGAPQETQYF.

A remark on this clone: At one end, the junction sequence differs from germline, possibly due to a read error. V and J are TRBV5-4 and TRBJ1-2; TRBD1 matches 8 bases. This CDR3 comprises 13 residues. The germline CDR1 and CDR2 sequences are SGHNT and YYREEE (reference sequence). CDR3 region: CASSDGPGQEDSF. CDR3 sequence (DNA): TGTGCCAGCAGCGACGGACCGGGACAGGAGGACAGTTTC.

In regard to this clone: Additional DNA sequences in this sample encode the identical CDR3. The chain joins TRBV5-4 to TRBJ2-1, with a weak D call TRBD2 (5 bases). Germline V gives CDR1 SGHNT, CDR2 YYREEE (reference sequence). Trimming took off 1 base at V and 0 bases at J, with 8 bases between the two ends. CDR3 length: 15 amino acids. CDR3 loop: CASSLPGSSYNEQFF. The CDR3 coding sequence is TGTGCCAGCAGCTTGCCGGGGAGCTCCTACAATGAGCAGTTCTTC. Based on the CDR3 plus reference TRBV5-4 and TRBJ2-1, the full variable domain is ETGVTQSPTHLIKTRGQQVTLRCSSQSGHNTVSWYQQALGQGPQFIFQYYREEENGRGNFPPRFSGLQFPNYSSELNVNALELDDSALYLCASSLPGSSYNEQFFGPGTRLTVL.

The V call is TRBV13, the J call TRBJ2-5; D is unclear. From germline, CDR1 is PRHDT and CDR2 FYEKMQ (reference sequence). V was cut by 4 bases and J by 1 base, with 16 bases left in between. The CDR3 extends over 16 amino acids. The DNA for the CDR3 is TGTGCCAGCAGCTCCTTTCGTGGATTGGCCCAAGAGACCCAGTACTTC. The encoded protein is CASSSFRGLAQETQYF. Full variable domain (outside the CDR3, taken from reference TRBV13 and TRBJ2-5): AAGVIQSPRHLIKEKRETATLKCYPIPRHDTVYWYQQGPGQDPQFLISFYEKMQSDKGSIPDRFSAQQFSDYHSELNMSSLELGDSALYFCASSSFRGLAQETQYFGPGTRLLVL.

The J gene is TRBJ2-3, the V gene TRBV10-3; perhaps TRBD2 as D (6 bases). The CDR3 spans 14 residues. CDR1 and CDR2 (germline): ENHRY, SYGVKD. Between the trimmed V and J ends, which lost 4 bases and 3 bases, there was a span of 11 bases. Here the CDR3 DNA reads TGTGCCATCAGTGTCGGGGGAGAGACAGATACGCAGTATTTT. It translates to CAISVGGETDTQYF.

The chain links TRBV6-5 to TRBJ2-1; maybe TRBD1 (6 bases). CDR1 MNHEY and CDR2 SVGAGI come from the germline V gene. The V gene lost 2 bases and the J gene lost 5 bases, with 10 bases spanning the gap. The CDR3 length is 14 residues. This chain's CDR3 is CASSYLRQDNEQFF. The CDR3 nucleotides are TGTGCCAGCAGTTACCTCCGACAGGACAATGAGCAGTTCTTC.

The chain recombines TRBV6-5 with TRBJ1-2; D is unclear. V gave up 7 bases and J gave up 4 bases, with 10 bases separating them. Germline-derived CDR1 and CDR2 are MNHEY and SVGAGI. The CDR3 is 12 amino acids. The CDR3 DNA sequence: TGTGCCAGCACGGTTAGGCCCTATGGCTACACCTTC. It translates to CASTVRPYGYTF.

The chain is built from TRBV5-1 and TRBJ1-1; the match to TRBD1 covers 7 bases. Germline CDR1 and CDR2: SGHRS and YFSETQ. The trim removed 4 bases at V and 3 bases at J, leaving 3 bases unmatched. The CDR3 extends over 13 amino acids. The CDR3 loop reads CASSPDRDTEAFF. CDR3 DNA sequence: TGCGCCAGCAGCCCCGACAGGGACACTGAAGCTTTCTTT.

This clone appeared a single time. The chain has TRBV11-3 and TRBJ2-1; either TRBD1 or TRBD2 may supply D (6 bases each). The CDR3 covers 15 residues. Germline V gives CDR1 SGHNT, CDR2 YENEEA. V lost 4 bases to trimming and J lost 2 bases, with 12 bases between them. The CDR3 DNA follows: TGTGCCAGCAGCTCCGGGGGCGACACCTACAATGAGCAGTTCTTC. Residues: CASSSGGDTYNEQFF.

The V and J genes are TRBV11-3 and TRBJ1-2; no firm D call. Trimming stripped 5 bases from V and 6 bases from J, with 7 bases between. The CDR3 totals 11 residues. The V gene's germline CDR1 is SGHNT and CDR2 YENEEA. As DNA, the CDR3 is TGTGCCAGCAGCACACCAGATGGCTACACCTTC. It specifies CASSTPDGYTF.

This clone appeared once. The chain recombines TRBV14 with TRBJ1-6; unclear D gene. The germline V and J ends were trimmed by 5 bases and 10 bases, with 12 bases remaining between them. Germline assignment: CDR1 SGHDN and CDR2 FVKESK. The CDR3 is 13 amino acids. In DNA, the CDR3 is TGTGCCAGCAGCGCCCGTCTGGGGTCACCCCTCCACTTT. Translating it yields CASSARLGSPLHF.

The rearrangement links TRBV27 to TRBJ1-4; D gene ambiguous. The CDR3 is made up of 17 amino acids. Germline V gives CDR1 MNHEY, CDR2 SMNVEV (reference sequence). Deletions cut 6 bases from V and 0 bases from J, with 17 bases between. The CDR3 DNA follows: TGTGCCAGCAGCATGGGCAACTACTTTGCAACTAATGAAAAACTGTTTTTT. This codes for CASSMGNYFATNEKLFF.

The chain is built from TRBV2 and TRBJ1-5; the D gene is possibly TRBD1 (6 bases). The CDR3 length is 14 residues. Trimming cost V 6 bases and J 1 base, with 10 bases left between them. The germline gives CDR1 SNHLY, CDR2 FYNNEI. This chain's CDR3 is CASRADRSNQPQHF. The CDR3 DNA is TGTGCCAGCAGGGCAGACAGGAGCAATCAGCCCCAGCATTTT.

The rearrangement joins TRBV6-5 to TRBJ1-1; tentative D call: TRBD1 (5 bases). The CDR3 contains 15 residues. V was trimmed by 0 bases and J by 3 bases, leaving 11 bases between them. Per the germline V gene, CDR1 is MNHEY and CDR2 is SVGAGI. Here the CDR3 DNA reads TGTGCCAGCAGTTACTCATTGGGGGGGGACACTGAAGCTTTCTTT. This encodes CASSYSLGGDTEAFF.

The rearrangement joins TRBV28 to TRBJ2-3, with 9 bases fitting TRBD1. Germline V lookup: CDR1 MDHEN, CDR2 SYDVKM. The CDR3 loop spans 16 amino acids. The ends lost 6 bases at V and 6 bases at J; junction bases unmatched: 13. This chain's CDR3 is CASSVFPTGGGDTQYF. The CDR3 bases are TGTGCCAGCAGCGTCTTCCCCACAGGGGGCGGGGATACGCAGTATTTT.

The sample holds one count of this clone. The chain employs TRBV6-1 and TRBJ1-5; TRBD1 aligns across 8 bases. The CDR3 has 15 amino acids. Trimming cost V 6 bases and J 7 bases; bases outside gene matches: 11. Germline V gives CDR1 MNHNS, CDR2 SASEGT. The CDR3 nucleotides read TGTGCCAGCAGCTTACAGACAGGGGACGGGCAGCCCCAGCATTTT. It specifies CASSLQTGDGQPQHF.

This clone was seen once. The V gene is TRBV11-2, the J gene TRBJ1-2; 9 nucleotides align to TRBD1. Per the germline V gene, CDR1 is SGHAT and CDR2 is FQNNGV. This CDR3 has 16 amino acids. The V gene end was trimmed by 2 bases and the J gene end by 3 bases; junction bases not matched to a gene: 7. The CDR3 sequence is CASSLTRTGVDYGYTF. CDR3 nucleotides: TGTGCCAGCAGCTTAACCCGGACAGGGGTAGACTATGGCTACACCTTC.

The rearrangement joins TRBV10-3 to TRBJ1-1, with D hard to call. CDR1 and CDR2 (germline): ENHRY, SYGVKD. There are 14 residues in the CDR3. V was clipped by 0 bases and J by 7 bases, with 12 bases between them. DNA of the CDR3: TGTGCCATCAGTGAGTCTGGGCAGAAGCTTGAAGCTTTCTTT. As protein: CAISESGQKLEAFF.

This sequence joins TRBV5-1 and TRBJ1-1; D gene ambiguous. This CDR3 has 17 residues. Germline CDR1 SGHRS, CDR2 YFSETQ. V lost 2 bases and J 1 base, leaving 18 bases between the germline ends. CDR3 sequence: CASSLLAGRGANTEAFF. CDR3 coding DNA: TGCGCCAGCAGCTTACTTGCGGGTCGAGGAGCGAACACTGAAGCTTTCTTT.

A few counts support this clone. This sequence joins TRBV27 and TRBJ1-5, with 7 bases aligning to TRBD1. The germline V gene encodes CDR1 MNHEY and CDR2 SMNVEV (reference sequence). Trimming cost V 8 bases and J 0 bases; bases outside gene matches: 16. There are 18 residues in the CDR3. The CDR3 DNA reads TGTGCCAGCTCAGCTCGGCAGGGGGGATTCGATAGCAATCAGCCCCAGCATTTT. Translated, it gives CASSARQGGFDSNQPQHF.

The chain is built from TRBV29-1 and TRBJ2-2; D is possibly TRBD2 (6 bases). The CDR3 is 14 amino acids. CDR1 and CDR2 (germline): SQVTM, ANQGSEA. V was pared by 3 bases and J by 2 bases, with 10 bases between. The CDR3 DNA reads as TGCAGCGTTGATGGCGGGGTAAACACCGGGGAGCTGTTTTTT. Translated: CSVDGGVNTGELFF.

V gene TRBV6-5 combines with J gene TRBJ2-7; tentative D call: TRBD2 (5 bases). CDR3 size: 11 residues. Germline V gives CDR1 MNHEY, CDR2 SVGAGI. The ends were cut back, 5 bases at V and 4 bases at J, with 6 bases in the middle. The CDR3 sequence is CASSTGYEQYF. The CDR3 DNA sequence: TGTGCCAGCAGTACGGGGTACGAGCAGTACTTC.